This T cell receptor beta chain was observed in a study of response to subunit inactivated influenza vaccine. The study's findings and limits: Each seasonal influenza vaccination, the authors suggested, recruits few new T cells.

Concerning this clonotype itself: The antigen is undetermined.

MiXCR was run by TCRdb on the RT-PCR reads, yielding one entry per CDR3 protein. The table lists under 850,000 distinct CDR3 sequences, roughly 18% of them singletons. The CDR3 runs to 15 residues. V was shortened by 4 bases and J by 7 bases, with 15 bases between the two germline ends. Germline V gene sequence: CDR1 SGHRS, CDR2 YFSETQ. The J gene is TRBJ1-6, the V gene TRBV5-1; tentatively, D is TRBD1 (6 bases). The receptor comes from a man aged 45-60 years who received an inactivated influenza vaccine. The sample was PBMCs from blood, taken more than 4 days after vaccination. The CDR3 bases are TGCGCCAGCAGCCGACTAACGGACAGAAATTCACCCCTCCACTTT. Translating gives CASSRLTDRNSPLHF. The whole variable domain, filled in from reference TRBV5-1 and TRBJ1-6, reads KAGVTQTPRYLIKTRGQQVTLSCSPISGHRSVSWYQQTPGQGLQFLFEYFSETQRNKGNFPGRFSGRQFSNSRSEMNVSTLELGDSALYLCASSRLTDRNSPLHFGNGTRLTVT.